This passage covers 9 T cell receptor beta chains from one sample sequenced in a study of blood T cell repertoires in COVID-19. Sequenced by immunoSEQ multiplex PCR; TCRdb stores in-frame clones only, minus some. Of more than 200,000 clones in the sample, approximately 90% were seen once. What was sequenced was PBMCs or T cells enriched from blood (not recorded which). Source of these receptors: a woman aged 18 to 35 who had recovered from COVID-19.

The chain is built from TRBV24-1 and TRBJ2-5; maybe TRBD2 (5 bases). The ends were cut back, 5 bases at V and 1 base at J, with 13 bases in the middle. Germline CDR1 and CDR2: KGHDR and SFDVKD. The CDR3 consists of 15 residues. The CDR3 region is CATSALSGSQETQYF. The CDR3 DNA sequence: TGTGCCACCAGTGCCTTGTCGGGGAGCCAAGAGACCCAGTACTTC.

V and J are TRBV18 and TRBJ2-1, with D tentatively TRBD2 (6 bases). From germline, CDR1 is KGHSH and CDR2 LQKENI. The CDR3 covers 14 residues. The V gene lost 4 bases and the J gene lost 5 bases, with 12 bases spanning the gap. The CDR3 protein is CASSRFRGNNEQFF. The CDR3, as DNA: TGTGCCAGCTCACGGTTTCGGGGGAACAATGAGCAGTTCTTC.

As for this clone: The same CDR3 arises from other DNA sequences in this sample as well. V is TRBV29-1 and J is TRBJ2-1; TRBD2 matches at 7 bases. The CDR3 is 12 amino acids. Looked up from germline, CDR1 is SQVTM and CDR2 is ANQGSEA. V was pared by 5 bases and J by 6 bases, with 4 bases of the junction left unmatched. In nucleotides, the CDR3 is TGCAGCGTTAGGCGGGAGCTCAATGAGCAGTTCTTC. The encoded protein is CSVRRELNEQFF.

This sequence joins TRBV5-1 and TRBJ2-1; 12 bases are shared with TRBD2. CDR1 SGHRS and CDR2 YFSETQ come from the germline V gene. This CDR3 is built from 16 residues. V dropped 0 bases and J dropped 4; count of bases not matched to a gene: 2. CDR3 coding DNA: TGCGCCAGCAGCTTGGGGGGGACTAGCGGGTACAATGAGCAGTTCTTC. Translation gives CASSLGGTSGYNEQFF.

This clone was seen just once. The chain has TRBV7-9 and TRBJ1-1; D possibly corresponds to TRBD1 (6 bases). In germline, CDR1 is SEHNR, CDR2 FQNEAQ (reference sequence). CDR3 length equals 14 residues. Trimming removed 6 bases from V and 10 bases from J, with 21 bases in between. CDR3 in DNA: TGTGCCAGCAGTAATCCCAGGGGCGGTGAGGGAGCTTTCTTT. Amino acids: CASSNPRGGEGAFF. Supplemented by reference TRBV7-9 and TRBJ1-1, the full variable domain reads DTGVSQNPRHKITKRGQNVTFRCDPISEHNRLYWYRQTLGQGPEFLTYFQNEAQLEKSRLLSDRFSAERPKGSFSTLEIQRTEQGDSAMYLCASSNPRGGEGAFFGQGTRLTVV.

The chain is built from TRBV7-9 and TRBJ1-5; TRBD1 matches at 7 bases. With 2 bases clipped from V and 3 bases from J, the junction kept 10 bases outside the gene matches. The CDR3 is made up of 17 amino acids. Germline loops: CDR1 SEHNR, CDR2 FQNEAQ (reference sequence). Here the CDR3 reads CASSLNLRTGLNQPQHF. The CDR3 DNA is TGTGCCAGCAGCTTAAATTTGAGGACAGGACTCAATCAGCCCCAGCATTTT.

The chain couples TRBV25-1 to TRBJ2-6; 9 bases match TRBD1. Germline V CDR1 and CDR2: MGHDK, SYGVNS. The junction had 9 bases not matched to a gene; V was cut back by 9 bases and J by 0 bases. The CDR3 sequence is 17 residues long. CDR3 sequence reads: CASRRQGDTSGANVLTF. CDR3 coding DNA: TGTGCCAGTAGAAGACAGGGGGATACCTCTGGGGCCAACGTCCTGACTTTC. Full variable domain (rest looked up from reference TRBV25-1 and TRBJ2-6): EADIYQTPRYLVIGTGKKITLECSQTMGHDKMYWYQQDPGMELHLIHYSYGVNSTEKGDLSSESTVSRIRTEHFPLTLESARPSHTSQYLCASRRQGDTSGANVLTFGAGSRLTVL.

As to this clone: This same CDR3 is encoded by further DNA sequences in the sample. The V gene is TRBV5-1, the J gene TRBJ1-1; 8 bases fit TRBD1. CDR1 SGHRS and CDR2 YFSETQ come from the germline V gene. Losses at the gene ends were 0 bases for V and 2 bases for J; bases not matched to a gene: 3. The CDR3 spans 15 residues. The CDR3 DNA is TGCGCCAGCAGCTTGGATGGACAGGGAAACACTGAAGCTTTCTTT. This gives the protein CASSLDGQGNTEAFF.

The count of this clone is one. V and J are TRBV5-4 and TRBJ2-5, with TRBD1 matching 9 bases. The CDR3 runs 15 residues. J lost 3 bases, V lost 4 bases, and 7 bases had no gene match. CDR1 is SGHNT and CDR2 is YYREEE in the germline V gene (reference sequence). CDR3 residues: CASSTTGQGEETQYF. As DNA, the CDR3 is TGTGCCAGCAGCACGACGGGACAGGGAGAAGAGACCCAGTACTTC. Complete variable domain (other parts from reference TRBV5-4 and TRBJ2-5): ETGVTQSPTHLIKTRGQQVTLRCSSQSGHNTVSWYQQALGQGPQFIFQYYREEENGRGNFPPRFSGLQFPNYSSELNVNALELDDSALYLCASSTTGQGEETQYFGPGTRLLVL.